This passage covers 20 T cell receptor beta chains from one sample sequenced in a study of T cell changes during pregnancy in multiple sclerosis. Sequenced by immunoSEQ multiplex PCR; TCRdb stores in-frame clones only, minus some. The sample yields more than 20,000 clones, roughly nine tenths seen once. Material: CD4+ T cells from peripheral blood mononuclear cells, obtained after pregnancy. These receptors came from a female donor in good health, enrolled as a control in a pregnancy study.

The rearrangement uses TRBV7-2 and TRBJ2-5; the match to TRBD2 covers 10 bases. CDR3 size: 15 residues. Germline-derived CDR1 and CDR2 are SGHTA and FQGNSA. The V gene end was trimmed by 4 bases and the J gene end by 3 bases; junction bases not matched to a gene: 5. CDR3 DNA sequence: TGTGCCAGCAGCTGGACTAGCGGAGCCAAAGAGACCCAGTACTTC. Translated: CASSWTSGAKETQYF.

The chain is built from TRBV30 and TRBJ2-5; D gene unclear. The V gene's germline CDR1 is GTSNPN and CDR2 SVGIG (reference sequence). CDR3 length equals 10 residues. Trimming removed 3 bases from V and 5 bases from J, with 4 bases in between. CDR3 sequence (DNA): TGTGCCTGGAGGGCTGAGACCCAGTACTTC. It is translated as CAWRAETQYF.

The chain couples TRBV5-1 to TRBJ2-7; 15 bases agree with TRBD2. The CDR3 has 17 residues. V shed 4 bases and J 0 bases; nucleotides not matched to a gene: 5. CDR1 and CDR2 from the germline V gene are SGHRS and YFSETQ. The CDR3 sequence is CASSRGLAGGVSYEQYF. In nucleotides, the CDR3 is TGCGCCAGCAGCCGGGGACTAGCGGGGGGCGTCTCCTACGAGCAGTACTTC. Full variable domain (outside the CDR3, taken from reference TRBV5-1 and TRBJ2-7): KAGVTQTPRYLIKTRGQQVTLSCSPISGHRSVSWYQQTPGQGLQFLFEYFSETQRNKGNFPGRFSGRQFSNSRSEMNVSTLELGDSALYLCASSRGLAGGVSYEQYFGPGTRLTVT.

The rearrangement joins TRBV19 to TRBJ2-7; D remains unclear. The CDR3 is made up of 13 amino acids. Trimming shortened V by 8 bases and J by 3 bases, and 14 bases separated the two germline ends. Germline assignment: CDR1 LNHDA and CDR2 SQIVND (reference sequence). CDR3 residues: CASGPPTVYEQYF. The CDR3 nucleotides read TGTGCCAGTGGGCCTCCTACCGTCTACGAGCAGTACTTC. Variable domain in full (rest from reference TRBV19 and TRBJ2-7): DGGITQSPKYLFRKEGQNVTLSCEQNLNHDAMYWYRQDPGQGLRLIYYSQIVNDFQKGDIAEGYSVSREKKESFPLTVTSAQKNPTAFYLCASGPPTVYEQYFGPGTRLTVT.

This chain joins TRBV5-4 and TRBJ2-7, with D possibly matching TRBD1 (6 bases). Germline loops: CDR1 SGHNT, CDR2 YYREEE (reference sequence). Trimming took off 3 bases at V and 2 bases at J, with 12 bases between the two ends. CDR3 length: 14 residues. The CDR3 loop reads CASSSQGQTYEQYF. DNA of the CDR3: TGTGCCAGCAGCTCGCAAGGACAGACCTACGAGCAGTACTTC. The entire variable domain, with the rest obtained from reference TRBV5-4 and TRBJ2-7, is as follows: ETGVTQSPTHLIKTRGQQVTLRCSSQSGHNTVSWYQQALGQGPQFIFQYYREEENGRGNFPPRFSGLQFPNYSSELNVNALELDDSALYLCASSSQGQTYEQYFGPGTRLTVT.

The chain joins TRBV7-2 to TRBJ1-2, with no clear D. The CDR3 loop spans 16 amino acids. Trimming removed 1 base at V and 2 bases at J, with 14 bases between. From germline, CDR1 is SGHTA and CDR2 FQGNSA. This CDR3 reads CASSLVDVRLNYGYTF. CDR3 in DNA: TGTGCCAGCAGCTTAGTCGACGTCAGGTTAAACTATGGCTACACCTTC.

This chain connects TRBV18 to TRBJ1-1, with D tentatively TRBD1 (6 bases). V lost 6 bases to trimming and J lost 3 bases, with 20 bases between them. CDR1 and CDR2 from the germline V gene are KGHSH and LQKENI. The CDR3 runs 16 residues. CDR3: CASSLGGGRLDTEAFF. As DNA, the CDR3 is TGTGCCAGCTCTCTGGGAGGGGGACGGTTAGACACTGAAGCTTTCTTT.

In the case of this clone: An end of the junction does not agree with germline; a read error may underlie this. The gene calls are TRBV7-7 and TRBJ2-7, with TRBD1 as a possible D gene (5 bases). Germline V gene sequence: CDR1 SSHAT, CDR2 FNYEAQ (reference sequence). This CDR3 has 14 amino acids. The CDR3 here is CASSLTTDHYEQYF. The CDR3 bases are TGTGCTAGCAGCTTGACGACAGACCACTACGAGCAGTACTTC.

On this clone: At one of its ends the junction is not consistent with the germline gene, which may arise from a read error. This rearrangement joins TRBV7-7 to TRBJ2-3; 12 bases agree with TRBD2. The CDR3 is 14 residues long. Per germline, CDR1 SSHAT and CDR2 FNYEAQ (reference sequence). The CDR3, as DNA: TGTGCTAGCAGCTCAGGGACTAGCGGGGATACGCAGTATTTT. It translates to CASSSGTSGDTQYF.

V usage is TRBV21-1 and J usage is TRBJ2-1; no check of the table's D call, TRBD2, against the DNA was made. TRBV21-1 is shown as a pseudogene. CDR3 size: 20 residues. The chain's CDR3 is CASSKRGTGPIAGLGNEQFF. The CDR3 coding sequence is TGTGCCAGCAGCAAAAGGGGAACAGGGCCTATAGCGGGATTGGGCAATGAGCAGTTCTTC.

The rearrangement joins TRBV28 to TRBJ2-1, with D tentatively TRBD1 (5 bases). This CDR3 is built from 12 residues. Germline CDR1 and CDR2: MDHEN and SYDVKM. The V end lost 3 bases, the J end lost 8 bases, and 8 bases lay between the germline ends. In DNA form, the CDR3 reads TGTGCCAGCAGTTTCAGGGTTTATGAGCAGTTCTTC. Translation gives CASSFRVYEQFF.

The CDR3: CASSFSGTGGNPSYNEQFF. Here the CDR3 DNA reads TGTGCCAGCAGCTTTTCAGGGACAGGGGGTAACCCCTCCTACAATGAGCAGTTCTTC. The V and J genes are TRBV11-3 and TRBJ2-1; 11 bases map to TRBD1. V was clipped by 3 bases and J by 0 bases; unmatched bases: 10. The CDR3 is made up of 19 amino acids. CDR1 and CDR2 from the germline V gene are SGHNT and YENEEA.

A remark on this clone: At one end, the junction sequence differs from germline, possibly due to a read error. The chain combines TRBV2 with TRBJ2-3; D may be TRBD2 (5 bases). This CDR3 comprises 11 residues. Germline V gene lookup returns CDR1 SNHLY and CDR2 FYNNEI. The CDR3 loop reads CASSGETWENF. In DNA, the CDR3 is TGTGCCAGCAGTGGGGAGACTTGGGAGAATTTT.

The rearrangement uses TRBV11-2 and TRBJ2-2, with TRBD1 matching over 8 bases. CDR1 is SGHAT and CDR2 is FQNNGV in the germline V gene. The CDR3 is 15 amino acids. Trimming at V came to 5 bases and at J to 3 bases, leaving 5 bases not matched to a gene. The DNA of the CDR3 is TGTGCCAGCAGCCACAGGGGGAAGGACACCGGGGAGCTGTTTTTT. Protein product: CASSHRGKDTGELFF.

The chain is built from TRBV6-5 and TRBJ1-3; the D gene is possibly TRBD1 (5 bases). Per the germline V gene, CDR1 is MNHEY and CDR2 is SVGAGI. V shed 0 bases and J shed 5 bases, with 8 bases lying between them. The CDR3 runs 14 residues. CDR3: CASSYSQGRNTIYF. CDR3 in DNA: TGTGCCAGCAGTTACTCCCAGGGAAGAAACACCATATATTTT.

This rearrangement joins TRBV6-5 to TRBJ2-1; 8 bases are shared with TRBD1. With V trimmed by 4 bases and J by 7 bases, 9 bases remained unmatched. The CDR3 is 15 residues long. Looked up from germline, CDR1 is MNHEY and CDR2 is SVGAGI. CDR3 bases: TGTGCCAGCAGTTCCAGGGCAGGGGGCTTGAATGAGCAGTTCTTC. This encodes CASSSRAGGLNEQFF.

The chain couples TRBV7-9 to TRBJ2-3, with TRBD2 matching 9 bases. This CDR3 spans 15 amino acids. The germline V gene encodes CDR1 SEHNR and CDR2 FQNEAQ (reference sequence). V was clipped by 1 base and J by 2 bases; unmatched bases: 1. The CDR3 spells CASSLGLADTDTQYF. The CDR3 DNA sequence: TGTGCCAGCAGCTTAGGACTAGCGGACACAGATACGCAGTATTTT. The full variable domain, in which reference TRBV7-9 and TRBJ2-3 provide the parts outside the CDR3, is DTGVSQNPRHKITKRGQNVTFRCDPISEHNRLYWYRQTLGQGPEFLTYFQNEAQLEKSRLLSDRFSAERPKGSFSTLEIQRTEQGDSAMYLCASSLGLADTDTQYFGPGTRLTVL.

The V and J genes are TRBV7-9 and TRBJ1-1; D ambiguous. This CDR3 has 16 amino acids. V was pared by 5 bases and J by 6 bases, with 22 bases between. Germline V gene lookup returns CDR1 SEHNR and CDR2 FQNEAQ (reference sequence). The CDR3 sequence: CASSPPSGRVVAEAFF. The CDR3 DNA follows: TGTGCCAGCAGCCCCCCGTCCGGGCGGGTGGTGGCTGAAGCTTTCTTT.

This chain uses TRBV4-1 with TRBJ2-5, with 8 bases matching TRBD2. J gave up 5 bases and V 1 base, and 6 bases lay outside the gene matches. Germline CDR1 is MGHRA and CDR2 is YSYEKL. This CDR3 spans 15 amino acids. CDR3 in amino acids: CASSQGSGGPETQYF. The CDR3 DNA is TGCGCCAGCAGCCAAGGTTCGGGAGGGCCGGAGACCCAGTACTTC.

The CDR3, as DNA: TGTGCCAGCAGTTTCGGGACTCAGTACGAGCAGTACTTC. Encoded protein: CASSFGTQYEQYF. The chain carries TRBV27 and TRBJ2-7; tentative D call: TRBD2 (6 bases). Trimming cost V 3 bases and J 4 bases, with 10 bases left between them. This CDR3 is 13 amino acids long. From germline, CDR1 is MNHEY and CDR2 SMNVEV (reference sequence).